Each of the 24 T cell receptor beta chains below was sequenced from the same sample in a study of T-cell memory formation after mild COVID-19. MiXCR, run by TCRdb on the 5' RACE reads, gives a single entry per CDR3 protein. There are about 440,000 distinct CDR3 sequences in the sample; about 20% occur only once, and about 8.1% lies in the top ten. Sequences were obtained from PBMCs or a T cell subset sorted from them (not recorded which). These receptor sequences come from an adult woman who had mild COVID-19 (a few samples of this study predate the infection). Cell type and time point are not known.

This clonotype was seen a few times. The chain links TRBV27 to TRBJ2-7, with 7 nucleotides matching TRBD1. V lost 6 bases to trimming and J lost 6 bases; unmatched junction nucleotides: 11. This CDR3 comprises 14 residues. Germline V gene lookup returns CDR1 MNHEY and CDR2 SMNVEV (reference sequence). As DNA, the CDR3 is TGTGCCAGCAGCGAGGACAGGCGCCCGCGCGAGCAGTACTTC. This sequence encodes CASSEDRRPREQYF.

There are a few counts of this clonotype. The chain has TRBV6-5 and TRBJ2-7, with a possible D match to TRBD2 (7 bases). The CDR3 extends over 14 amino acids. V dropped 6 bases and J dropped 4 bases, with 16 bases sitting between them. Germline V gives CDR1 MNHEY, CDR2 SVGAGI. CDR3 DNA: TGTGCCAGCAGGCAAAGGGGGGGTGTGTACGAGCAGTACTTC. As protein: CASRQRGGVYEQYF.

The sample holds a few counts of this clonotype. The V gene is TRBV4-1, the J gene TRBJ2-7; TRBD1 matches 8 bases. Germline V gene data show CDR1 as MGHRA and CDR2 as YSYEKL. V dropped 0 bases and J dropped 3; count of bases not matched to a gene: 7. This CDR3 comprises 16 residues. The DNA for the CDR3 is TGCGCCAGCAGCCAAGACCATCCGGGACAGGTCTACGAGCAGTACTTC. This codes for CASSQDHPGQVYEQYF.

This clonotype was detected a few times. The rearrangement uses TRBV20-1 and TRBJ2-1; D perhaps matches TRBD2 (6 bases). Looked up from germline, CDR1 is DFQATT and CDR2 is SNEGSKA (reference sequence). CDR3 length: 14 residues. V was clipped by 4 bases and J by 9 bases, with 19 bases between them. The CDR3 protein is CSATRLGVFGEQFF. The CDR3, as DNA: TGCAGTGCTACAAGACTAGGGGTTTTCGGTGAGCAGTTCTTC.

This clonotype was seen only a few times. V is TRBV4-1 and J is TRBJ2-3; the D gene is possibly TRBD1 (5 bases). The V and J ends lost 4 bases and 3 bases respectively, with 11 bases between them. The CDR3 covers 14 residues. Germline values: CDR1 MGHRA, CDR2 YSYEKL. The CDR3 DNA reads as TGCGCCAGCAGCCGCTGGACACGGACAGATACGCAGTATTTT. It specifies CASSRWTRTDTQYF.

This clonotype was seen a handful of times. This rearrangement joins TRBV3-1 to TRBJ2-5, with 8 nucleotides matching TRBD1. CDR3 length equals 15 residues. V lost 2 bases to trimming and J lost 2 bases; unmatched junction nucleotides: 4. Germline loops: CDR1 LGHDT, CDR2 YNNKEL (reference sequence). CDR3: CASSQRTGLQETQYF. The CDR3 DNA reads TGTGCCAGCAGCCAAAGGACAGGGCTGCAAGAGACCCAGTACTTC.

This clonotype was counted only a few times. The chain is built from TRBV6-6 and TRBJ1-1, with D perhaps TRBD1 (6 bases). This CDR3 spans 15 amino acids. The V and J ends lost 2 bases and 0 bases respectively, with 10 bases between them. In germline, CDR1 is MNHNY, CDR2 SVGAGI (reference sequence). CDR3 sequence reads: CASSYEQGMNTEAFF. For the CDR3, the DNA is TGTGCCAGCAGTTACGAACAGGGTATGAACACTGAAGCTTTCTTT.

This clonotype was seen repeatedly, ten times or more. This sequence joins TRBV11-2 and TRBJ1-1; the D is unclear. The germline V gene encodes CDR1 SGHAT and CDR2 FQNNGV. CDR3 length equals 13 residues. Trimming pared 1 base from V and 3 bases from J, leaving 6 bases between. CDR3 region: CASSLGAYTEAFF. Here the CDR3 DNA reads TGTGCCAGCAGCTTAGGGGCGTACACTGAAGCTTTCTTT.

The chain is built from TRBV5-1 and TRBJ1-6; TRBD1 might be the D (6 bases). CDR1 and CDR2 (germline): SGHRS, YFSETQ. The CDR3 runs 16 residues. V was trimmed by 0 bases and J by 17 bases, leaving 24 bases between them. The CDR3 nucleotides read TGCGCCAGCAGCTTGGGCTCCCGGGACACCACATCCGACTTCCACTTT. Translating gives CASSLGSRDTTSDFHF.

There are many counts of this clonotype. The V gene is TRBV24-1, the J gene TRBJ2-3; 10 bases line up with TRBD2. V was pared by 3 bases and J by 6 bases, with 8 bases of the junction left unmatched. CDR1 KGHDR and CDR2 SFDVKD come from the germline V gene. CDR3 length: 16 amino acids. The CDR3 region has the DNA TGTGCCACCAGTGATCCACTAGCGGGACGAATGGATACGCAGTATTTT. Protein product: CATSDPLAGRMDTQYF.

Ten or more counts support this clonotype. This rearrangement joins TRBV7-3 to TRBJ2-3; D is undetermined. The CDR3 has 12 residues. CDR1 and CDR2 from the germline V gene are SGHTA and FQGTGA. V lost 4 bases and J lost 2, with 4 bases in between. The CDR3 loop reads CASSSFTDTQYF. CDR3 nucleotide sequence: TGTGCCAGCAGCTCGTTCACAGATACGCAGTATTTT.

This rearrangement joins TRBV9 to TRBJ2-3; D is ambiguous. CDR1 and CDR2 (germline): SGDLS, YYNGEE. CDR3 length: 13 amino acids. Trimming took off 4 bases at V and 2 bases at J, with 8 bases between the two ends. CDR3 residues: CASSTGPTDTQYF. The CDR3 coding sequence is TGTGCCAGCAGCACCGGACCCACAGATACGCAGTATTTT.

The J gene is TRBJ2-7, the V gene TRBV7-9; 10 bases line up with TRBD2. Germline trimming cut 5 bases from V and 1 base from J; bases unmatched to any gene: 11. There are 17 residues in the CDR3. Germline CDR1 is SEHNR and CDR2 is FQNEAQ (reference sequence). The CDR3 coding sequence is TGTGCCAGCAGCACCTTCCCTAGCGGGAGAACTTCCTACGAGCAGTACTTC. Amino acid sequence: CASSTFPSGRTSYEQYF.

This chain uses TRBV30 with TRBJ2-1; weak D call: TRBD2 (7 bases). Germline V gene sequence: CDR1 GTSNPN, CDR2 SVGIG (reference sequence). With 7 bases removed from V and 11 bases from J, the gap between germline ends came to 15 bases. The CDR3 consists of 11 residues. CDR3 in amino acids: CASGGGAQQFF. CDR3 coding DNA: TGTGCCTCGGGGGGCGGGGCTCAGCAGTTCTTC. The variable domain in full, completed from reference TRBV30 and TRBJ2-1, reads SQTIHQWPATLVQPVGSPLSLECTVEGTSNPNLYWYRQAAGRGLQLLFYSVGIGQISSEVPQNLSASRPQDRQFILSSKKLLLSDSGFYLCASGGGAQQFFGPGTRLTVL.

The sample holds a few counts of this clonotype. The CDR3 bases are TGTGCCAGCAAGGGACACTCAATCGGTGGAAACACCATATATTTT. This gives the protein CASKGHSIGGNTIYF. The chain recombines TRBV27 with TRBJ1-3, with D perhaps matching TRBD1 (6 bases). Germline V gene lookup returns CDR1 MNHEY and CDR2 SMNVEV (reference sequence). There are 15 residues in the CDR3. V was cut by 7 bases and J by 3 bases, with 16 bases left in between.

This clonotype was seen more than once but under ten times. The chain employs TRBV5-1 and TRBJ2-2; D perhaps matches TRBD2 (5 bases). This CDR3 comprises 16 residues. CDR1 and CDR2 from the germline V gene are SGHRS and YFSETQ. V was shortened by 3 bases and J by 2 bases, with 14 bases between the two germline ends. The CDR3 reads CASSSTGSRNTGELFF. In DNA, the CDR3 is TGCGCCAGCAGCTCTACGGGGTCACGTAACACCGGGGAGCTGTTTTTT.

This chain joins TRBV28 and TRBJ2-4; possibly TRBD2 for D (6 bases). V lost 4 bases, J lost 9 bases, and 25 bases lay in between. The CDR3 consists of 17 residues. CDR1 MDHEN and CDR2 SYDVKM come from the germline V gene. This CDR3 reads CASSSGPRRGSRIIQYF. Written as DNA, the CDR3 is TGTGCCAGCAGTTCGGGCCCACGGCGGGGTTCGAGAATCATTCAGTACTTC.

This clonotype has just a few counts. The chain recombines TRBV5-1 with TRBJ2-5; D unclear. The CDR3 extends over 13 amino acids. The ends were cut back, 1 base at V and 2 bases at J, with 6 bases in the middle. Looked up from germline, CDR1 is SGHRS and CDR2 is YFSETQ. The CDR3 sequence is CASSLIQQETQYF. The CDR3, as DNA: TGCGCCAGCAGCTTGATACAGCAAGAGACCCAGTACTTC.

The J gene is TRBJ1-1, the V gene TRBV6-5, with D possibly TRBD1 on 6 matching bases. The CDR3 sequence is 14 residues long. In germline, CDR1 is MNHEY, CDR2 SVGAGI. Trimming removed 2 bases from V and 3 bases from J, with 10 bases in between. The CDR3 protein is CASSYGGGDTEAFF. The CDR3 nucleotides read TGTGCCAGCAGTTACGGTGGGGGCGACACTGAAGCTTTCTTT.

This chain links TRBV7-3 with TRBJ2-2; D is undetermined. This CDR3 has 15 amino acids. Trimming removed 0 bases from V and 5 bases from J, with 10 bases in between. Germline V lookup: CDR1 SGHTA, CDR2 FQGTGA. CDR3 protein: CASSLTELATGELFF. CDR3 nucleotide sequence: TGTGCCAGCAGCTTAACGGAACTCGCGACCGGGGAGCTGTTTTTT.

This clonotype was counted only a few times. V gene TRBV7-2 combines with J gene TRBJ2-1; no clear D. Germline V lookup: CDR1 SGHTA, CDR2 FQGNSA. V lost 2 bases and J lost 10, with 12 bases in between. This CDR3 has 13 residues. The CDR3 loop reads CASSLQRSKEQFF. The CDR3 nucleotides are TGTGCCAGCAGCTTACAGCGTTCTAAAGAGCAGTTCTTC. The full variable domain, completed using reference TRBV7-2 and TRBJ2-1, is GAGVSQSPSNKVTEKGKDVELRCDPISGHTALYWYRQSLGQGLEFLIYFQGNSAPDKSGLPSDRFSAERTGGSVSTLTIQRTQQEDSAVYLCASSLQRSKEQFFGPGTRLTVL.

The rearrangement joins TRBV12-3 or TRBV12-4 to TRBJ2-6; D possibly uses TRBD1 or TRBD2 (6 bases each). V was pared by 7 bases and J by 4 bases, with 17 bases between. The CDR3 contains 16 residues. The CDR3 DNA is TGTGCCAGCACCCTTGGGGGGCTTGTGGGGGCCAACGTCCTGACTTTC. Translation gives CASTLGGLVGANVLTF.

This clonotype was detected only a few times. The gene calls are TRBV5-1 and TRBJ2-2; 12 nucleotides align to TRBD2. Trimming cost V 0 bases and J 3 bases; bases outside gene matches: 3. CDR3 length: 17 amino acids. The germline V gene has CDR1 SGHRS and CDR2 YFSETQ. CDR3 bases: TGCGCCAGCAGCTTGGCCGGGACTAGCGGGTACACCGGGGAGCTGTTTTTT. Its protein product is CASSLAGTSGYTGELFF. Together with reference TRBV5-1 and TRBJ2-2, the CDR3 gives the full variable domain: KAGVTQTPRYLIKTRGQQVTLSCSPISGHRSVSWYQQTPGQGLQFLFEYFSETQRNKGNFPGRFSGRQFSNSRSEMNVSTLELGDSALYLCASSLAGTSGYTGELFFGEGSRLTVL.

This clonotype was recorded a few times. The chain combines TRBV6-2 or TRBV6-3 with TRBJ2-5; no clear D gene. The CDR3 is 13 amino acids. Trimming left V 0 bases short and J 2 bases short, with 4 bases between. CDR1 MNHEY and CDR2 SVGEGT come from the germline V gene. CDR3 amino acids: CASSYSPQETQYF. CDR3 DNA sequence: TGTGCCAGCAGTTACTCCCCTCAAGAGACCCAGTACTTC.